The next 20 T cell receptor beta chains were all read from a single sample in a study of beta chain features in type 1 diabetes. The study reverse transcribed the entire isolated RNA, so it sequenced expressed TCRB transcripts. Repertoires were generated with immunoSEQ multiplex PCR, while TCRdb's copy carries only in-frame clones and drops some. This sample carries 900,000 or so clones, roughly 15% of them seen once, and the ten largest clones take 0.023%. The sequencing sample was made of naive CD4+ T cells from blood. Receptors were obtained from a young woman in good health.

This clone was seen just once. The chain is built from TRBV11-2 and TRBJ2-3, with D possibly matching TRBD1 (6 bases). Trimming took 1 base from V and 2 from J, leaving 13 bases between them. This CDR3 has 16 amino acids. Looked up from germline, CDR1 is SGHAT and CDR2 is FQNNGV. The DNA for the CDR3 is TGTGCCAGCAGCTTAGCGAGGACAGAGGACACAGATACGCAGTATTTT. Translation: CASSLARTEDTDTQYF.

About this clone: Different DNA sequences within this sample yield the same CDR3. The chain is built from TRBV9 and TRBJ2-3; D is unclear. Germline loops: CDR1 SGDLS, CDR2 YYNGEE. The CDR3 has 12 amino acids. Trimming removed 0 bases at V and 4 bases at J, with 3 bases between. CDR3 loop: CASSVASDTQYF. In nucleotides, the CDR3 is TGTGCCAGCAGCGTAGCATCAGATACGCAGTATTTT.

The rearrangement links TRBV27 to TRBJ2-7, with 8 bases lining up with TRBD1. The CDR3 sequence is 15 residues long. Trimming removed 5 bases from V and 0 bases from J; junction bases left unmatched: 6. Germline CDR1 reads MNHEY; CDR2 reads SMNVEV (reference sequence). The CDR3 is CASSKQGDRSYEQYF. CDR3 coding DNA: TGTGCCAGCAGTAAACAGGGGGACCGCTCCTACGAGCAGTACTTC.

J is TRBJ2-7 and V is TRBV28, with TRBD2 identical over 9 bases. V lost 0 bases, J lost 3 bases, and 6 bases stayed unmatched. This CDR3 has 16 amino acids. The germline gives CDR1 MDHEN, CDR2 SYDVKM. The CDR3 region is CASSLWGHSGGYEQYF. The CDR3 bases are TGTGCCAGCAGTTTATGGGGTCATAGCGGGGGCTACGAGCAGTACTTC.

The V gene is TRBV13, the J gene TRBJ1-1, with D possibly matching TRBD1 (6 bases). Trimming shortened V by 2 bases and J by 0 bases, and 19 bases separated the two germline ends. Germline values: CDR1 PRHDT, CDR2 FYEKMQ (reference sequence). This CDR3 is built from 18 residues. CDR3 residues: CASSLNGQGKWVNTEAFF. As DNA, the CDR3 is TGTGCCAGCAGCTTAAATGGCCAGGGGAAGTGGGTGAACACTGAAGCTTTCTTT.

The rearrangement joins TRBV28 to TRBJ1-1, with D unclear. There are 14 residues in the CDR3. The V end was cut by 5 bases, the J end by 4 bases, with 14 bases between. Germline loops: CDR1 MDHEN, CDR2 SYDVKM. Here the CDR3 reads CASSLPGVGTEAFF. CDR3 coding DNA: TGTGCCAGCAGTCTCCCTGGTGTAGGCACTGAAGCTTTCTTT.

The chain recombines TRBV7-9 with TRBJ1-2; 9 bases match TRBD1. The CDR3 covers 15 residues. Germline CDR1 and CDR2: SEHNR and FQNEAQ (reference sequence). V was clipped by 1 base and J by 3 bases; unmatched bases: 3. The DNA of the CDR3 is TGTGCCAGCAGCTTAGAACAGGGGGCCGACTATGGCTACACCTTC. This codes for CASSLEQGADYGYTF.

This clone has more than one count but fewer than ten. The J gene is TRBJ1-1, the V gene TRBV27; 8 bases agree with TRBD1. Germline V gene lookup returns CDR1 MNHEY and CDR2 SMNVEV (reference sequence). V lost 6 bases and J lost 3; bases outside the gene matches: 6. The CDR3 extends over 14 amino acids. The CDR3 region is CASRSRGLDTEAFF. DNA of the CDR3: TGTGCCAGCAGAAGCAGGGGGCTTGACACTGAAGCTTTCTTT.

The rearrangement uses TRBV28 and TRBJ1-2, with unresolved D. Looked up from germline, CDR1 is MDHEN and CDR2 is SYDVKM. Trimming stripped 6 bases from V and 8 bases from J, with 16 bases between. There are 13 residues in the CDR3. This chain's CDR3 is CASSTAALRGYTF. DNA for the CDR3: TGTGCCAGCAGCACCGCCGCACTGAGGGGCTACACCTTC.

This clone was found a few times. Other DNA sequences in this sample translate to the same CDR3. This chain uses TRBV7-9 with TRBJ2-3, with D perhaps matching TRBD1 (5 bases). This CDR3 is built from 15 residues. In germline, CDR1 is SEHNR, CDR2 FQNEAQ (reference sequence). V was clipped by 5 bases and J by 1 base, with 13 bases between them. CDR3 in DNA: TGTGCCAGCAGCGTAGGCCAGGGTGGCACAGATACGCAGTATTTT. This sequence encodes CASSVGQGGTDTQYF.

Remarks on this clone: The identical CDR3 is also encoded by other nucleotide sequences in the sample. The chain combines TRBV7-3 with TRBJ2-6; the D is unclear. The CDR3 runs to 15 residues. CDR1 is SGHTA and CDR2 is FQGTGA in the germline V gene. V was trimmed by 2 bases and J by 0 bases, leaving 5 bases between them. Here the CDR3 DNA reads TGTGCCAGCAGCTTACAGAGCTCTGGGGCCAACGTCCTGACTTTC. It encodes CASSLQSSGANVLTF.

In this sample, this clone turned up a few times. The V call is TRBV27, the J call TRBJ2-2; TRBD2 aligns across 8 bases. In germline, CDR1 is MNHEY, CDR2 SMNVEV (reference sequence). The CDR3 is 15 amino acids. J was trimmed by 5 bases and V by 5 bases; bases with no gene match: 7. The CDR3 region is CASSGSGRSTGELFF. The CDR3 DNA sequence: TGTGCCAGCAGTGGGAGCGGGAGATCGACCGGGGAGCTGTTTTTT.

The CDR3 is CASSLGRTTRSNEKLFF. CDR3 DNA sequence: TGTGCCAGCAGTTTAGGCCGGACAACCAGGAGTAATGAAAAACTGTTTTTT. The chain joins TRBV28 to TRBJ1-4; the D gene is possibly TRBD1 (5 bases). Per germline, CDR1 MDHEN and CDR2 SYDVKM. The CDR3 runs 17 residues. The germline V and J ends were trimmed by 2 bases and 4 bases, with 17 bases remaining between them.

This chain joins TRBV18 and TRBJ1-1; D is ambiguous. The CDR3 totals 14 residues. V was pared by 3 bases and J by 5 bases, with 13 bases between. CDR1 and CDR2 (germline): KGHSH, LQKENI. The CDR3 DNA follows: TGTGCCAGCTCACCCTCACACGAGGGAACTGAAGCTTTCTTT. Translation: CASSPSHEGTEAFF.

The chain links TRBV5-4 to TRBJ2-3; D could derive from TRBD1 or TRBD2 (5 bases each). The ends were cut back, 5 bases at V and 0 bases at J, with 16 bases in the middle. The CDR3 contains 16 residues. Germline V gene data show CDR1 as SGHNT and CDR2 as YYREEE (reference sequence). CDR3 sequence: CASSAPGTPSTDTQYF. The DNA for the CDR3 is TGTGCCAGCAGTGCGCCCGGGACGCCGAGCACAGATACGCAGTATTTT.

This clone was found a few times. The chain employs TRBV7-2 and TRBJ1-4, with a possible D match to TRBD1 (5 bases). Germline CDR1 is SGHTA and CDR2 is FQGNSA. This CDR3 has 16 amino acids. V was cut by 3 bases and J by 5 bases, with 16 bases left in between. The CDR3 spells CASSFTGTVINEKLFF. The CDR3 DNA is TGTGCCAGCAGCTTTACGGGGACGGTAATAAATGAAAAACTGTTTTTT.

This clone was counted between two and nine times. The chain combines TRBV10-3 with TRBJ2-2; 7 bases are shared with TRBD2. Germline assignment: CDR1 ENHRY and CDR2 SYGVKD. This CDR3 has 17 amino acids. With 6 bases clipped from V and 7 bases from J, the junction kept 17 bases outside the gene matches. The CDR3 spells CAIRTRASGPRIGELFF. The CDR3 nucleotides read TGTGCCATCAGGACGAGAGCTAGCGGTCCGAGGATCGGGGAGCTGTTTTTT.

This clone appeared a few times. This chain links TRBV5-6 with TRBJ2-2; 10 bases line up with TRBD2. Unmatched junction bases numbered 11, after V lost 5 bases and J lost 4 bases. The CDR3 runs to 17 residues. CDR1 is SGHDT, CDR2 YYEEEE, per germline. In DNA form, the CDR3 reads TGTGCCAGCAGTACCATTCTAGCGGGAGCTGCCACCGGGGAGCTGTTTTTT. It specifies CASSTILAGAATGELFF.

CDR3 DNA sequence: TGTGCCAGCAGTTTTCCAAACCAGGGAGCCTATGGCTACACCTTC. Encoded protein: CASSFPNQGAYGYTF. The chain joins TRBV28 to TRBJ1-2; a weak D match, TRBD1 (5 bases). CDR3 length: 15 amino acids. The germline V gene has CDR1 MDHEN and CDR2 SYDVKM. Trimming pared 3 bases from V and 4 bases from J, leaving 15 bases between.

The rearrangement uses TRBV11-2 and TRBJ1-3; D may be TRBD1 (5 bases). Trimming took 5 bases from V and 7 from J, leaving 15 bases between them. The CDR3 is 14 amino acids. Looked up from germline, CDR1 is SGHAT and CDR2 is FQNNGV. The chain's CDR3 is CASSAPGRENTIYF. The CDR3 nucleotides are TGTGCCAGCAGCGCCCCGGGCAGGGAGAACACCATATATTTT.